The 13 T cell receptor beta chains below come from one sample, sequenced in a study of post-analysis software for immune sequencing data. General study findings and limits: The five TRBV segments detected at higher frequency in patients than in controls included TRBV5-6, TRBV5-1 and TRBV20-1.

These receptors' targets are unknown. Unique molecular identifiers featured in each of the TCR beta cDNA libraries. TCRdb itself ran the PCR reads through MiXCR, one entry per CDR3 protein. This table has some 890,000 distinct CDR3 sequences, roughly half appearing once. The sample consisted of blood. The receptors shown here come from a girl aged 10 to 17 with multiple sclerosis.

This clonotype was found a few times. This chain joins TRBV6-1 and TRBJ2-7; 8 bases fit TRBD1. The germline V gene has CDR1 MNHNS and CDR2 SASEGT. Unmatched junction bases numbered 5, after V lost 4 bases and J lost 3 bases. The CDR3 spans 14 residues. The DNA for the CDR3 is TGTGCCAGCAGTGTCGACAGGGGTAGCTACGAGCAGTACTTC. Its translation: CASSVDRGSYEQYF.

The chain links TRBV7-9 to TRBJ2-7; D might be TRBD1 (5 bases). The CDR3 totals 15 residues. With 1 base removed from V and 2 bases from J, the gap between germline ends came to 12 bases. The germline CDR1 and CDR2 sequences are SEHNR and FQNEAQ (reference sequence). The CDR3 DNA is TGTGCCAGCAGCTTAGACAGGCGAACCGCCTACGAGCAGTACTTC. Translating gives CASSLDRRTAYEQYF. Drawing the rest from reference TRBV7-9 and TRBJ2-7, the complete variable domain is DTGVSQNPRHKITKRGQNVTFRCDPISEHNRLYWYRQTLGQGPEFLTYFQNEAQLEKSRLLSDRFSAERPKGSFSTLEIQRTEQGDSAMYLCASSLDRRTAYEQYFGPGTRLTVT.

Only a few counts were recorded for this clonotype. J is TRBJ2-7 and V is TRBV5-1; D remains unclear. The CDR3 has 13 amino acids. With 0 bases removed from V and 2 bases from J, the gap between germline ends came to 6 bases. Per the germline V gene, CDR1 is SGHRS and CDR2 is YFSETQ. The chain's CDR3 is CASSLEVAYEQYF. The CDR3 DNA sequence: TGCGCCAGCAGCTTGGAGGTCGCCTACGAGCAGTACTTC.

The chain combines TRBV6-1 with TRBJ2-1; 10 nucleotides match TRBD2. The junction had 20 bases not matched to a gene; V was cut back by 2 bases and J by 4 bases. The length of the CDR3 is 21 residues. Germline V gene sequence: CDR1 MNHNS, CDR2 SASEGT. The CDR3 loop reads CASSESGGRASGSLRYNEQFF. CDR3 coding DNA: TGTGCCAGCAGTGAAAGTGGGGGGAGGGCTAGCGGGAGTCTTAGATACAATGAGCAGTTCTTC.

The rearrangement links TRBV7-6 to TRBJ1-2, with a tentative D call TRBD1 (5 bases). Between the trimmed V and J ends, which lost 3 bases and 0 bases, there was a span of 8 bases. Germline values: CDR1 SGHVS, CDR2 FNYEAQ. The CDR3 covers 14 residues. The CDR3 loop reads CASSLTDTNYGYTF. The CDR3 bases are TGTGCCAGCAGCTTGACGGACACTAACTATGGCTACACCTTC. The full variable domain, completed using reference TRBV7-6 and TRBJ1-2, is GAGVSQSPRYKVTKRGQDVALRCDPISGHVSLYWYRQALGQGPEFLTYFNYEAQQDKSGLPNDRFSAERPEGSISTLTIQRTEQRDSAMYRCASSLTDTNYGYTFGSGTRLTVV.

Points on this clonotype: At one end, the junction sequence differs from germline, possibly due to a read error. The chain employs TRBV5-1 and TRBJ2-3, with 8 bases that match TRBD1. In germline, CDR1 is SGHRS, CDR2 YFSETQ. The CDR3 loop spans 17 amino acids. CDR3 nucleotide sequence: TGCGCCAGCAGCACAAAGGGCCCGACAGGGGCTGGAGATGCGCAGTATTTT. It is translated as CASSTKGPTGAGDAQYF. Full variable domain (rest looked up from reference TRBV5-1 and TRBJ2-3): KAGVTQTPRYLIKTRGQQVTLSCSPISGHRSVSWYQQTPGQGLQFLFEYFSETQRNKGNFPGRFSGRQFSNSRSEMNVSTLELGDSALYLCASSTKGPTGAGDAQYFGPGTRLTVL.

In its sample, this clonotype was seen a few times. CDR3 region: CSAWTSGVTYEQYF. As DNA, the CDR3 is TGCAGTGCCTGGACTAGCGGGGTTACCTACGAGCAGTACTTC. The chain links TRBV20-1 to TRBJ2-7, with 12 bases that match TRBD2. Germline-derived CDR1 and CDR2 are DFQATT and SNEGSKA (reference sequence). V lost 6 bases and J lost 2; bases outside the gene matches: 5. This CDR3 contains 14 residues.

The chain has TRBV7-9 and TRBJ2-5, with 12 positions matching TRBD2. CDR1 and CDR2 (germline): SEHNR, FQNEAQ (reference sequence). V dropped 5 bases and J dropped 2; count of bases not matched to a gene: 18. The CDR3 is 20 amino acids. CDR3 sequence: CASSPKRGRTSGTIQETQYF. Here the CDR3 DNA reads TGTGCCAGCAGCCCTAAAAGGGGACGGACTAGCGGGACGATACAAGAGACCCAGTACTTC.

The CDR3 DNA is TGTGCCACCAACAACGACGGTAGCAATCAGCCCCAGCATTTT. It is translated as CATNNDGSNQPQHF. V gene TRBV15 combines with J gene TRBJ1-5; no reliable D call. Germline assignment: CDR1 LNHNV and CDR2 YYDKDF (reference sequence). Trimming removed 7 bases from V and 0 bases from J, with 10 bases in between. CDR3 length: 14 residues.

The rearrangement joins TRBV12-3 or TRBV12-4 to TRBJ2-3; TRBD2 matches at 8 bases. The CDR3 runs 15 residues. V dropped 5 bases and J dropped 3; count of bases not matched to a gene: 7. The CDR3 protein is CASSPLAERTDTQYF. In DNA, the CDR3 is TGTGCCAGCAGTCCACTAGCGGAAAGAACAGATACGCAGTATTTT.

J is TRBJ1-2 and V is TRBV30, with 7 bases aligning to TRBD1. The CDR3 is 15 amino acids. CDR1 is GTSNPN and CDR2 is SVGIG in the germline V gene (reference sequence). The V gene end was trimmed by 1 base and the J gene end by 1 base; junction bases not matched to a gene: 6. As DNA, the CDR3 is TGTGCCTGGAGTGGGGACAGACGAGTTAACTATGGCTACACCTTC. Its translation is CAWSGDRRVNYGYTF. The variable domain in full, with the rest retrieved from reference TRBV30 and TRBJ1-2, is SQTIHQWPATLVQPVGSPLSLECTVEGTSNPNLYWYRQAAGRGLQLLFYSVGIGQISSEVPQNLSASRPQDRQFILSSKKLLLSDSGFYLCAWSGDRRVNYGYTFGSGTRLTVV.

The V call is TRBV5-1, the J call TRBJ1-1; 7 bases map to TRBD1. V was pared by 4 bases and J by 2 bases, with 5 bases of the junction left unmatched. CDR3 length: 14 residues. CDR1 is SGHRS, CDR2 YFSETQ, per germline. The CDR3 here is CASSIWDSNTEAFF. CDR3 sequence (DNA): TGCGCCAGCAGCATATGGGACAGCAACACTGAAGCTTTCTTT.

The chain links TRBV4-2 to TRBJ1-1, with D possibly matching TRBD1 (5 bases). CDR1 and CDR2 from the germline V gene are LGHNA and YNFKEQ. With 0 bases removed from V and 7 bases from J, the gap between germline ends came to 12 bases. The CDR3 runs 14 residues. CDR3 nucleotides: TGTGCCAGCAGCCAAGACGGGGCGGGGGGTGAAGCTTTCTTT. It translates to CASSQDGAGGEAFF.